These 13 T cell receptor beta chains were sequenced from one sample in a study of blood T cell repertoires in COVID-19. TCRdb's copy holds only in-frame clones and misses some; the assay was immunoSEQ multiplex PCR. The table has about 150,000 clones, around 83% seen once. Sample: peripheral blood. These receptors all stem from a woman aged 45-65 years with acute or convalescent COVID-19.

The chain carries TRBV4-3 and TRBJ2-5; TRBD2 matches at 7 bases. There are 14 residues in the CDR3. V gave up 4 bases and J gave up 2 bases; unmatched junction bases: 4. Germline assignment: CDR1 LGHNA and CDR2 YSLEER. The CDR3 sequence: CASSPRLAQETQYF. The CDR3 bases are TGCGCCAGCAGCCCGCGACTAGCTCAAGAGACCCAGTACTTC.

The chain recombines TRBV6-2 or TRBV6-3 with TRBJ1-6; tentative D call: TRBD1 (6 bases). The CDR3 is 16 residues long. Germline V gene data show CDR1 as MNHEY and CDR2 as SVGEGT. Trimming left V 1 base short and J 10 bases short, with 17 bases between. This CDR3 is CASSYFRTAWNSPLHF. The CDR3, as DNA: TGTGCCAGCAGTTACTTTAGGACAGCTTGGAACTCACCCCTCCACTTT.

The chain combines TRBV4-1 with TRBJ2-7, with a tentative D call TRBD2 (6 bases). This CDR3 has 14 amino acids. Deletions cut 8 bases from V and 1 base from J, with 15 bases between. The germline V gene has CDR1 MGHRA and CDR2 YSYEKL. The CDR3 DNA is TGCGCCAGCGCGCGGGACTCCAATTCCTACGAGCAGTACTTC. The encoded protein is CASARDSNSYEQYF.

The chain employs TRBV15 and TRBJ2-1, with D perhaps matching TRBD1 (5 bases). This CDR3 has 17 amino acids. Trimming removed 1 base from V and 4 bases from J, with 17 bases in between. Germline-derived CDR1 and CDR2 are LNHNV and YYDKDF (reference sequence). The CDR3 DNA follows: TGTGCCACCAGCAGAGGGTCTGCTGGGGCGTATTACAATGAGCAGTTCTTC. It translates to CATSRGSAGAYYNEQFF.

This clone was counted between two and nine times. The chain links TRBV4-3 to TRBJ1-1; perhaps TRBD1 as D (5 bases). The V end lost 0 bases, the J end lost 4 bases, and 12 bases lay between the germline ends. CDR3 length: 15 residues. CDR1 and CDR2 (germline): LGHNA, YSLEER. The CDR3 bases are TGCGCCAGCAGCCAAGAAGCCCAGGGTAGCACTGAAGCTTTCTTT. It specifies CASSQEAQGSTEAFF.

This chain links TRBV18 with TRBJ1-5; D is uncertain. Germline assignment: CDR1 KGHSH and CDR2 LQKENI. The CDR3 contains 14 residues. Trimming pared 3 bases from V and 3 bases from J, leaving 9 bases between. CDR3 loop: CASSPGRLNQPQHF. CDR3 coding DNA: TGTGCCAGCTCACCGGGCAGGCTCAATCAGCCCCAGCATTTT.

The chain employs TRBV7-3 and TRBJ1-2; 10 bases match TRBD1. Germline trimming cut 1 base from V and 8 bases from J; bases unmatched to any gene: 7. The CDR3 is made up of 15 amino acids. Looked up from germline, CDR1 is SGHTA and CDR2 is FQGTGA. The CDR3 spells CASSLMGGQGEGYTF. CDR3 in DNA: TGTGCCAGCAGCTTAATGGGTGGACAGGGGGAGGGCTACACCTTC. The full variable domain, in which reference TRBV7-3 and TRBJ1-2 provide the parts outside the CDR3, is GAGVSQTPSNKVTEKGKYVELRCDPISGHTALYWYRQSLGQGPEFLIYFQGTGAADDSGLPNDRFFAVRPEGSVSTLKIQRTERGDSAVYLCASSLMGGQGEGYTFGSGTRLTVV.

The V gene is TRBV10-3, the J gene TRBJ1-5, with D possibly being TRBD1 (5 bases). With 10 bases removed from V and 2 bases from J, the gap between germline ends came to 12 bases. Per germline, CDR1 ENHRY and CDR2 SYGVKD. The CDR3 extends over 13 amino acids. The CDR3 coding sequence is TGTGCCACCACGGGGGACGGCAATCAGCCCCAGCATTTT. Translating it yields CATTGDGNQPQHF.

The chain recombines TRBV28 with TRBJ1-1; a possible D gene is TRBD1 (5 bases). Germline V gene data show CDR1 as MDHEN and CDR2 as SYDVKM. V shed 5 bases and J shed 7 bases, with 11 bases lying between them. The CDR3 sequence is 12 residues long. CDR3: CASSLPTVEAFF. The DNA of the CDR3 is TGTGCCAGCAGTCTCCCGACAGTTGAAGCTTTCTTT.

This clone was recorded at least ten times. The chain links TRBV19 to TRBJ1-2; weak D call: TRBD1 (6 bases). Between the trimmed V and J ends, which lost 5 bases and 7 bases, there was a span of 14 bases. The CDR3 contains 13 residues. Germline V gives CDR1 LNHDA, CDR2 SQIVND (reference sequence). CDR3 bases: TGTGCCAGTAGTTCGAGGGACACGGGTGGCTACACCTTC. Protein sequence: CASSSRDTGGYTF. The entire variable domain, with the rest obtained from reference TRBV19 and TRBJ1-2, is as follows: DGGITQSPKYLFRKEGQNVTLSCEQNLNHDAMYWYRQDPGQGLRLIYYSQIVNDFQKGDIAEGYSVSREKKESFPLTVTSAQKNPTAFYLCASSSRDTGGYTFGSGTRLTVV.

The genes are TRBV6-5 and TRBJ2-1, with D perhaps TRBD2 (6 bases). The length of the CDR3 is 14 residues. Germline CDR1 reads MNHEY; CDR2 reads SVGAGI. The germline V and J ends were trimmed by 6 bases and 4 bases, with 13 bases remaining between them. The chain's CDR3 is CASSPGLSYNEQFF. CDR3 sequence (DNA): TGTGCCAGCAGCCCGGGACTTTCTTACAATGAGCAGTTCTTC.

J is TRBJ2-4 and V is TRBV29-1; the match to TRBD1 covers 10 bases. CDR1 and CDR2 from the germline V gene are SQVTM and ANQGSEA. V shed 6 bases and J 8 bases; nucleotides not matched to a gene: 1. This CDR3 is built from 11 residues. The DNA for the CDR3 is TGCAGCGTAGGACAGGGGGACATTCAGTACTTC. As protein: CSVGQGDIQYF.

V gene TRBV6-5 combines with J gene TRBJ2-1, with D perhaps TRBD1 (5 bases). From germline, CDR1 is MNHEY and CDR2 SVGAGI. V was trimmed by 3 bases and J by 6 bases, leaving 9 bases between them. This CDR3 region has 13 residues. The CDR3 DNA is TGTGCCAGCAGTTATAGTCAGGGCAATGAGCAGTTCTTC. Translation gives CASSYSQGNEQFF.